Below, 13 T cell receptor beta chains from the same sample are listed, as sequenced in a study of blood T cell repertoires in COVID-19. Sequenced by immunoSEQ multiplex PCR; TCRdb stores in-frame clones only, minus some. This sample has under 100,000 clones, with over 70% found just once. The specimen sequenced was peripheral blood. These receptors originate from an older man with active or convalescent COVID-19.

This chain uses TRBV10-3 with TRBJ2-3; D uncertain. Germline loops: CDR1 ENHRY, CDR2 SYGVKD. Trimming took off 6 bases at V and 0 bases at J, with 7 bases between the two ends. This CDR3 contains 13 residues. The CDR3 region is CAIRQESTDTQYF. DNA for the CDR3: TGTGCCATCAGGCAGGAAAGCACAGATACGCAGTATTTT.

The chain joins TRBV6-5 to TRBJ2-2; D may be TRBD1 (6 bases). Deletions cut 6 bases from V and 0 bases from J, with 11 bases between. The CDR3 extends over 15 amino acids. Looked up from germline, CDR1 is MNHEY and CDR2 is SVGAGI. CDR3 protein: CASSQQGANTGELFF. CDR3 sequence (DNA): TGTGCCAGCAGCCAACAGGGAGCGAACACCGGGGAGCTGTTTTTT.

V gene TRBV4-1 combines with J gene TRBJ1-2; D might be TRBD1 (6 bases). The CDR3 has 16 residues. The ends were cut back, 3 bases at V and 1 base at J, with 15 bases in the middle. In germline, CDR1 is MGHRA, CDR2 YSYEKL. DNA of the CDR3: TGCGCCAGCAGCCATCTGCAGGGGCCAATTAACTATGGCTACACCTTC. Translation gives CASSHLQGPINYGYTF.

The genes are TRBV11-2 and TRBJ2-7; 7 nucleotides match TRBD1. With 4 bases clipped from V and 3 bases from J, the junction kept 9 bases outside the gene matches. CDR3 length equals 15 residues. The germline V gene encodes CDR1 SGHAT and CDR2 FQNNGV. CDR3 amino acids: CASSSGQLLHYEQYF. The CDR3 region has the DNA TGTGCCAGCAGCTCGGGACAGCTCCTTCACTACGAGCAGTACTTC. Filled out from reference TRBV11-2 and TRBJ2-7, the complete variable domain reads EAGVAQSPRYKIIEKRQSVAFWCNPISGHATLYWYQQILGQGPKLLIQFQNNGVVDDSQLPKDRFSAERLKGVDSTLKIQPAKLEDSAVYLCASSSGQLLHYEQYFGPGTRLTVT.

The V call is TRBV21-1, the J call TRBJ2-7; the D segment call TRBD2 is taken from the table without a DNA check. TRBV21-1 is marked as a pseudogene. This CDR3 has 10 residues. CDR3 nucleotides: TGTGCCAGCAGCTTAGTCGAGCAGTACTTC. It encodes CASSLVEQYF.

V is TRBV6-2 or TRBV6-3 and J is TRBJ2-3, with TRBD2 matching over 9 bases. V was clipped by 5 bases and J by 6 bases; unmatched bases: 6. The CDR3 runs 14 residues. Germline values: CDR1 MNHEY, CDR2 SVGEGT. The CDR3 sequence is CASSDGLAPDTQYF. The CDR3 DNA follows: TGTGCCAGCAGTGACGGACTAGCGCCGGATACGCAGTATTTT.

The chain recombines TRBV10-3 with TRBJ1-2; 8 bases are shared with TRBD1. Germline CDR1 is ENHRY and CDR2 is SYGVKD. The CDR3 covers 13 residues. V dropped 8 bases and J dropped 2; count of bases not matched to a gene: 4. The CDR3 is CAISRTGNYGYTF. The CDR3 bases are TGTGCCATCTCCCGGACAGGGAACTATGGCTACACCTTC.

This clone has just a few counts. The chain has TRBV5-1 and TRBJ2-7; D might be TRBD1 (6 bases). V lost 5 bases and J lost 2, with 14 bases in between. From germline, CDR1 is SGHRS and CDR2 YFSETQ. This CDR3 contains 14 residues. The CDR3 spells CASRPGHPAYEQYF. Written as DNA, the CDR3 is TGCGCCAGCAGGCCGGGACACCCAGCCTACGAGCAGTACTTC.

CDR3 region: CASSRDRGNEQYF. CDR3 sequence (DNA): TGTGCCAGCAGCCGGGACAGGGGAAACGAGCAGTACTTC. The rearrangement links TRBV12-3 or TRBV12-4 to TRBJ2-7; 10 nucleotides line up with TRBD1. This CDR3 has 13 residues. Germline trimming cut 6 bases from V and 5 bases from J; bases unmatched to any gene: 4.

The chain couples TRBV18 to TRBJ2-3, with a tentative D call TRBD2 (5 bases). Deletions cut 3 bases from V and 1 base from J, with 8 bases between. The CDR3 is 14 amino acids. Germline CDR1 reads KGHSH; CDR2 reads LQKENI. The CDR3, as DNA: TGTGCCAGCTCACCCGCGGGTGGCACAGATACGCAGTATTTT. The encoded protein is CASSPAGGTDTQYF.

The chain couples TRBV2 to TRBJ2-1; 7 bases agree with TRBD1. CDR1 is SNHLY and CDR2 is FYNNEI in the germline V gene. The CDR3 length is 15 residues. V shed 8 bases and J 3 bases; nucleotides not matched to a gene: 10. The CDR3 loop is CASPSVRTGYNEQFF. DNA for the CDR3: TGTGCCAGCCCCTCGGTCAGGACAGGCTACAATGAGCAGTTCTTC.

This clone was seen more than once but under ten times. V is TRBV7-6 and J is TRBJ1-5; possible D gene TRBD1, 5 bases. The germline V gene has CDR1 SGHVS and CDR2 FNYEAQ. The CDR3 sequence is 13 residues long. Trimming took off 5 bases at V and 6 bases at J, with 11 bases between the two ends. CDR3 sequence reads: CASSPAGGQPQHF. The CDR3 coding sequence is TGTGCCAGCAGCCCCGCGGGGGGTCAGCCCCAGCATTTT. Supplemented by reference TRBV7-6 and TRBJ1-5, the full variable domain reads GAGVSQSPRYKVTKRGQDVALRCDPISGHVSLYWYRQALGQGPEFLTYFNYEAQQDKSGLPNDRFSAERPEGSISTLTIQRTEQRDSAMYRCASSPAGGQPQHFGDGTRLSIL.

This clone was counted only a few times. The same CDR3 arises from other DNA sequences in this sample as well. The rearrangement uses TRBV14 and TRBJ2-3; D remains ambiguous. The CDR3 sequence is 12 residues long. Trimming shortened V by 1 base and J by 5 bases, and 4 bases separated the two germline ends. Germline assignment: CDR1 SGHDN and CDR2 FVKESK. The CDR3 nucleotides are TGTGCCAGCAGCCAAGTAGTAGATACGCAGTATTTT. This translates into CASSQVVDTQYF.